Listed below are T cell receptor beta chains from one sample, sequenced in a study of T cell repertoires in cytomegalovirus infection. TCRdb used MiXCR to reprocess the reads, holding one entry per CDR3 protein. The sample yields approximately 590,000 distinct CDR3 sequences, just under 40% seen once. Their recognized antigens are unknown. The material was cultured PBMCs, obtained from culture after CMV antigen stimulation. Every receptor here comes from a human donor in good health (CMV status not recorded). Some clones in this sample may be carry-over from other donors' samples. Each CDR3 is given with its conserved first and last residue. Each record gives: clone size, D gene, J gene, V gene, CDR3 protein, CDR3 DNA. D genes are given only for firm matches. Clone sizes are given selectively: once, few, many, or a class where the clone is expanded.

clone size: many; D gene: .; J gene: TRBJ2-1; V gene: TRBV7-6; CDR3 protein: CASSLVPGPHRNEQFF; CDR3 DNA: TGTGCCAGCAGCTTAGTGCCGGGGCCCCATCGGAATGAGCAGTTCTTC
clone size: .; D gene: TRBD2; J gene: TRBJ2-1; V gene: TRBV20-1; CDR3 protein: CSANPTSGSSYNEQFF; CDR3 DNA: TGCAGTGCTAATCCCACTAGCGGGAGCTCCTACAATGAGCAGTTCTTC
clone size: .; D gene: .; J gene: TRBJ1-5; V gene: TRBV28; CDR3 protein: CASSTPSSNQPQHF; CDR3 DNA: TGTGCCAGCAGTACCCCTTCTAGCAATCAGCCCCAGCATTTT
clone size: .; D gene: .; J gene: TRBJ1-2; V gene: TRBV12-3/TRBV12-4; CDR3 protein: CASSFAGGYGYTF; CDR3 DNA: TGTGCCAGCAGTTTTGCGGGGGGCTATGGCTACACCTTC
clone size: many; D gene: .; J gene: TRBJ1-1; V gene: TRBV7-2; CDR3 protein: CASSLVGVEAFF; CDR3 DNA: TGTGCCAGCAGCTTAGTAGGGGTTGAAGCTTTCTTT
clone size: once; D gene: TRBD2; J gene: TRBJ2-1; V gene: TRBV6-2/TRBV6-3; CDR3 protein: CASSFSPPGLHGLEDNEQFF; CDR3 DNA: TGTGCCAGCAGTTTCTCCCCCCCGGGCCTACACGGACTAGAAGACAATGAGCAGTTCTTC
clone size: .; D gene: TRBD1; J gene: TRBJ2-3; V gene: TRBV6-6; CDR3 protein: CASSYPGTGARTDTQYF; CDR3 DNA: TGTGCCAGCAGTTACCCGGGGACAGGGGCCAGGACAGATACGCAGTATTTT
clone size: few; D gene: TRBD1; J gene: TRBJ1-4; V gene: TRBV7-4; CDR3 protein: CASSLNRDRGYF; CDR3 DNA: TGTGCCAGCAGTTTAAACCGGGACAGGGGATATTTT
clone size: few; D gene: TRBD2; J gene: TRBJ2-2; V gene: TRBV27; CDR3 protein: CASSRSGLAGYTGELFF; CDR3 DNA: TGTGCCAGCAGTCGCTCAGGACTAGCGGGATACACCGGGGAGCTGTTTTTT
clone size: .; D gene: .; J gene: TRBJ1-1; V gene: TRBV6-2/TRBV6-3; CDR3 protein: CASSSARDLDTEAFF; CDR3 DNA: TGTGCCAGCAGTTCCGCTAGGGATTTGGACACTGAAGCTTTCTTT
clone size: .; D gene: TRBD2; J gene: TRBJ2-7; V gene: TRBV12-5; CDR3 protein: CASGWGRGGYEQYF; CDR3 DNA: TGTGCTAGTGGTTGGGGGAGGGGCGGCTACGAGCAGTACTTC
clone size: .; D gene: TRBD1; J gene: TRBJ1-1; V gene: TRBV9; CDR3 protein: CASSTRSGGYTEAFF; CDR3 DNA: TGTGCCAGCAGCACCCGGTCAGGGGGATACACTGAAGCTTTCTTT
clone size: few; D gene: .; J gene: TRBJ2-7; V gene: TRBV4-1; CDR3 protein: CASSQVRQGVEQYF; CDR3 DNA: TGCGCCAGCAGCCAAGTGCGTCAGGGCGTCGAGCAGTACTTC
clone size: .; D gene: TRBD2; J gene: TRBJ2-1; V gene: TRBV5-1; CDR3 protein: CASSPASSGSPPINEQFF; CDR3 DNA: TGCGCCAGCAGCCCCGCGTCTAGCGGGAGTCCGCCCATCAATGAGCAGTTCTTC
clone size: .; D gene: .; J gene: TRBJ2-7; V gene: TRBV7-2; CDR3 protein: CASSSRGPTEITPYEQYF; CDR3 DNA: TGTGCCAGCAGCTCTCGCGGTCCTACAGAAATAACCCCCTACGAGCAGTACTTC
clone size: once; D gene: TRBD1; J gene: TRBJ1-6; V gene: TRBV23-1; CDR3 protein: CASSQSDREWSYNSPLHF; CDR3 DNA: TGCGCCAGCAGTCAATCAGACAGGGAATGGTCCTATAATTCACCCCTCCACTTT
clone size: few; D gene: .; J gene: TRBJ2-7; V gene: TRBV12-3/TRBV12-4; CDR3 protein: CASSPNRYYEQYF; CDR3 DNA: TGTGCCAGCAGTCCCAACAGGTATTACGAGCAGTACTTC
clone size: .; D gene: .; J gene: TRBJ2-3; V gene: TRBV6-2/TRBV6-3; CDR3 protein: CASRVEAAADTQYF; CDR3 DNA: TGTGCCAGCAGAGTAGAGGCAGCAGCAGATACGCAGTATTTT
clone size: .; D gene: .; J gene: TRBJ1-1; V gene: TRBV11-2; CDR3 protein: CASSPRGTTTEAFF; CDR3 DNA: TGTGCCAGCAGCCCCCGGGGGACCACAACTGAAGCTTTCTTT
clone size: few; D gene: TRBD2; J gene: TRBJ2-5; V gene: TRBV7-2; CDR3 protein: CASSLVWTSRETQYF; CDR3 DNA: TGTGCCAGCAGCTTAGTATGGACTAGCCGAGAGACCCAGTACTTC
clone size: .; D gene: .; J gene: TRBJ1-1; V gene: TRBV7-9; CDR3 protein: CASSRPAHTEAFF; CDR3 DNA: TGTGCCAGCAGCCGCCCTGCCCACACTGAAGCTTTCTTT
clone size: .; D gene: .; J gene: TRBJ2-3; V gene: TRBV7-9; CDR3 protein: CASSLYLIGDTQYF; CDR3 DNA: TGTGCCAGCAGCTTGTACCTGATTGGGGATACGCAGTATTTT
clone size: .; D gene: .; J gene: TRBJ1-3; V gene: TRBV7-2; CDR3 protein: CASSRAQGAFSGNTIYF; CDR3 DNA: TGTGCCAGCAGCCGAGCACAGGGAGCCTTCTCTGGAAACACCATATATTTT
clone size: .; D gene: TRBD2; J gene: TRBJ2-1; V gene: TRBV4-1; CDR3 protein: CASSQALGRASYNEQFF; CDR3 DNA: TGCGCCAGCAGCCAAGCCCTCGGGAGGGCCTCCTACAATGAGCAGTTCTTC
clone size: .; D gene: .; J gene: TRBJ2-7; V gene: TRBV6-2/TRBV6-3; CDR3 protein: CASGNRAPRSYEQYF; CDR3 DNA: TGTGCCAGCGGTAACCGGGCCCCGCGGTCCTACGAGCAGTACTTC
clone size: .; D gene: TRBD2; J gene: TRBJ2-1; V gene: TRBV4-1; CDR3 protein: CASSLRLAEIYNEQFF; CDR3 DNA: TGCGCCAGCAGCCTCCGACTAGCGGAGATTTACAATGAGCAGTTCTTC
clone size: few; D gene: .; J gene: TRBJ1-2; V gene: TRBV12-3/TRBV12-4; CDR3 protein: CASSLQGYSSYGYTF; CDR3 DNA: TGTGCCAGCAGTTTGCAGGGCTATTCGAGCTATGGCTACACCTTC
clone size: .; D gene: TRBD1; J gene: TRBJ2-3; V gene: TRBV6-6; CDR3 protein: CASTTTGGGHPDTQYF; CDR3 DNA: TGTGCCAGCACTACGACAGGGGGGGGACACCCAGATACGCAGTATTTT
clone size: .; D gene: .; J gene: TRBJ1-1; V gene: TRBV29-1; CDR3 protein: CSVESGGLGTEAFF; CDR3 DNA: TGCAGCGTTGAATCGGGGGGCCTAGGTACTGAAGCTTTCTTT